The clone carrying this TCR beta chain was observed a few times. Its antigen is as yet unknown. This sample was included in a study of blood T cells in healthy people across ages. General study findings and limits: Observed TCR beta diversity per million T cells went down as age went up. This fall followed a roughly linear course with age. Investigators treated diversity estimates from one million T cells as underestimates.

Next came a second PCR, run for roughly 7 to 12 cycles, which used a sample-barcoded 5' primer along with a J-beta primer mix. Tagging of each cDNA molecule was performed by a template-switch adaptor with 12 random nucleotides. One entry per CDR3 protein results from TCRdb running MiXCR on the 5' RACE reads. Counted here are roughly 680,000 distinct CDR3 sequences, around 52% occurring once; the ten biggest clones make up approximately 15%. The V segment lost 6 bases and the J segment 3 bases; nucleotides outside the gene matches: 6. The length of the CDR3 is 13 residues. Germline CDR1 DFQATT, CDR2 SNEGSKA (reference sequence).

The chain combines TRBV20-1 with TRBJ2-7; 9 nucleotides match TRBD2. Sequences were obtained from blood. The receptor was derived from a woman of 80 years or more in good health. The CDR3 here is CSAISGSFYEQYF. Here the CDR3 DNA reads TGCAGTGCGATTAGCGGGAGTTTCTACGAGCAGTACTTC.